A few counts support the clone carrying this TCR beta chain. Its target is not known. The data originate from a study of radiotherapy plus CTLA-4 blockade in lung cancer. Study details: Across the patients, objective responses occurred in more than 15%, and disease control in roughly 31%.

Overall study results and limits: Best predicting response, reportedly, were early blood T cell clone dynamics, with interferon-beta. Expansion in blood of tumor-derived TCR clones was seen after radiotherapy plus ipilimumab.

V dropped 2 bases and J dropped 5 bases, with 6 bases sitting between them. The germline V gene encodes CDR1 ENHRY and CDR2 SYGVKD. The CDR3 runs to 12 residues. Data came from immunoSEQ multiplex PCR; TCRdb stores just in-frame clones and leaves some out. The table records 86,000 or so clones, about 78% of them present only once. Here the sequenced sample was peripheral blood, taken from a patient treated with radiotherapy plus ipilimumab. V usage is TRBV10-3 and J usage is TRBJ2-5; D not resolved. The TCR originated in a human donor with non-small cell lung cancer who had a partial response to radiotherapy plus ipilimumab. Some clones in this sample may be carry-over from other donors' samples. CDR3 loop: CAISEVSETQYF. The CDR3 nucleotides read TGTGCCATCAGTGAGGTTTCGGAGACCCAGTACTTC.